This TCR beta chain is from a study of spatial heterogeneity in lung cancer. Notes on the study in general: The estimated TCR-seq coverage of tumor T cells amounted to 6% to 7% when looking at alpha chains and more than 12% when looking at beta chains. Higher tumor mutation counts went along with higher counts of expanded intratumoral alpha and beta TCRs.

In this sample, this clonotype turned up many times. Its specificity is unknown. Time point described: sample taken at primary tumor resection. This CDR3 has 15 residues. Germline V gives CDR1 MDHEN, CDR2 SYDVKM. Trimming stripped 5 bases from V and 2 bases from J, with 13 bases between. Single TCR cDNA molecules each had their own unique molecular identifier. Via MiXCR, TCRdb re-called the 5' RACE reads, giving one row per CDR3 protein. This sample yields 20,000 to 25,000 distinct CDR3 sequences, of which about 6.8% are seen a single time; 9% to 12% belongs to the top ten. The TCR was taken from a male donor with early-stage non-small cell lung cancer. Specimen: lung tumor tissue, collected at surgery. The chain is built from TRBV28 and TRBJ1-5; D might be TRBD1 (5 bases). For the CDR3, the DNA is TGTGCCAGCAGTCCCGGGACTCCCGGCAATCAGCCCCAGCATTTT. It specifies CASSPGTPGNQPQHF.